This passage covers 2 T cell receptor beta chains from one sample sequenced in a study of T cells in Graves' hyperthyroidism and ophthalmopathy (dated 2019 in TCRdb). The receptor library was made with multiplex PCR. Reads for this sample came from an Illumina HiSeq 2000. Amplification of TCR beta CDR3 regions was carried out from RNA transcripts. For the first round of RT-PCR on the TCR CDR3, the HTBI primer set was used together with the Qiagen OneStep RT-PCR kit. The public reads were reprocessed in TCRdb via fastp at Q25 and MiXCR, keeping in-frame beta chains. Every entry covers one CDR3 protein and lists the most common genes and DNA from its rows. Recorded for this sample are about 700,000 distinct CDR3 sequences; around 15% of them occurred a single time. The ten largest clones take up 10% to 13% of the sample. Sequenced material: blood. These TCRs come from a woman aged 18-35 years with Graves' hyperthyroidism.

This chain uses TRBV19 with TRBJ2-3, with D unresolved. The V end lost 6 bases, the J end lost 2 bases, and 6 bases lay between the germline ends. Germline V gives CDR1 LNHDA, CDR2 SQIVND (reference sequence). The CDR3 runs 12 residues. Here the CDR3 DNA reads TGTGCCAGTAGAGACTTCACAGATACGCAGTATTTT. It specifies CASRDFTDTQYF. Complete variable domain (other parts from reference TRBV19 and TRBJ2-3): DGGITQSPKYLFRKEGQNVTLSCEQNLNHDAMYWYRQDPGQGLRLIYYSQIVNDFQKGDIAEGYSVSREKKESFPLTVTSAQKNPTAFYLCASRDFTDTQYFGPGTRLTVL.

This clonotype has ten or more counts. The rearrangement joins TRBV5-1 to TRBJ2-7; D gene uncertain. This CDR3 is 14 amino acids long. Per the germline V gene, CDR1 is SGHRS and CDR2 is YFSETQ. V was cut by 8 bases and J by 3 bases, with 18 bases left in between. CDR3 nucleotides: TGCGCCAGTAAACCCAGAGACACGAGCTACGAGCAGTACTTC. Residues: CASKPRDTSYEQYF.